The T cell receptor (beta chain) under discussion was sequenced for a study of CD8 T cells in Susac syndrome. About 0.5 to 1 ug RNA was reverse transcribed with random hexamers. TCRdb called the immunoSEQ multiplex PCR reads again in MiXCR, with one record for every CDR3 protein. The sample lists roughly 130,000 distinct CDR3 sequences; 90% to 95% were seen once. CDR3 size: 15 residues. The germline V gene has CDR1 LNHDA and CDR2 SQIVND (reference sequence). V shed 3 bases and J 0 bases; nucleotides not matched to a gene: 5. The gene calls are TRBV19 and TRBJ2-7, with 7 bases identical to TRBD1. The sample was CD4+ T cells from PBMCs. This TCR was recovered from a human donor in good health. The CDR3 loop reads CASSITGESSYEQYF. The CDR3 DNA is TGTGCCAGTAGTATTACAGGGGAAAGCTCCTACGAGCAGTACTTC.